These 24 T cell receptor beta chains were sequenced from one sample in a study of blood T cell repertoires in COVID-19. Profiling relied on immunoSEQ multiplex PCR, and the TCRdb table lists in-frame clones only, not all of them. The profile shows over 250,000 clones, about 90% of them singletons. What was sequenced was peripheral blood. Every receptor here comes from a woman aged 45-60 years with COVID-19, enrolled during active disease.

In its sample, this clone was seen once. The chain carries TRBV14 and TRBJ2-1, with D possibly matching TRBD1 (7 bases). Trimming cost V 4 bases and J 5 bases, with 12 bases left between them. The CDR3 runs to 14 residues. Germline V CDR1 and CDR2: SGHDN, FVKESK. The CDR3 sequence: CASSRRGRNNEQFF. In DNA form, the CDR3 reads TGTGCCAGCAGCCGGAGGGGGCGCAACAATGAGCAGTTCTTC.

V and J are TRBV5-1 and TRBJ2-1; 7 nucleotides match TRBD2. Per the germline V gene, CDR1 is SGHRS and CDR2 is YFSETQ. Trimming removed 3 bases from V and 1 base from J; junction bases left unmatched: 1. This CDR3 spans 14 amino acids. The CDR3 DNA follows: TGCGCCAGCAGCTGGGGAGGGTCCTACAATGAGCAGTTCTTC. It encodes CASSWGGSYNEQFF.

V usage is TRBV11-1 and J usage is TRBJ2-1, with 13 bases lining up with TRBD2. Germline values: CDR1 SGHAT, CDR2 FQDESV (reference sequence). The CDR3 is 16 residues long. V was clipped by 5 bases and J by 4 bases; unmatched bases: 5. The CDR3 DNA reads as TGTGCCAGCAGCAGCGCGACTAGCGGGAGGTACAATGAGCAGTTCTTC. Amino acid sequence: CASSSATSGRYNEQFF.

The chain has TRBV12-5 and TRBJ2-3; perhaps TRBD2 as D (6 bases). This CDR3 region has 16 residues. V lost 2 bases, J lost 4 bases, and 16 bases lay in between. Germline CDR1 reads LGHNT; CDR2 reads FRNRAP. This chain's CDR3 is CASGLWGGGDPDTQYF. For the CDR3, the DNA is TGTGCTAGTGGTTTGTGGGGAGGAGGGGATCCAGATACGCAGTATTTT.

The chain recombines TRBV18 with TRBJ1-1, with D tentatively TRBD1 (5 bases). CDR1 and CDR2 from the germline V gene are KGHSH and LQKENI. The V gene lost 3 bases and the J gene lost 1 base, with 9 bases spanning the gap. There are 14 residues in the CDR3. CDR3 sequence reads: CASSPTVRNTEAFF. CDR3 sequence (DNA): TGTGCCAGCTCACCGACAGTTAGGAACACTGAAGCTTTCTTT.

This clone occurred a few times. The chain carries TRBV30 and TRBJ2-7; 8 positions agree with TRBD2. After removal of 4 bases from V and 3 bases from J, the junction contained 5 bases not matched to a gene. This CDR3 comprises 13 residues. The V gene's germline CDR1 is GTSNPN and CDR2 SVGIG (reference sequence). The CDR3 DNA sequence: TGTGCCTGGATGGCAGCGGGAGACTACGAGCAGTACTTC. It encodes CAWMAAGDYEQYF.

This chain joins TRBV7-2 and TRBJ2-3; tentative D call: TRBD2 (6 bases). There are 17 residues in the CDR3. The V end lost 7 bases, the J end lost 3 bases, and 23 bases lay between the germline ends. Germline values: CDR1 SGHTA, CDR2 FQGNSA. CDR3 protein: CASTPWRGTALTDTQYF. The CDR3, as DNA: TGTGCCAGCACCCCCTGGAGGGGTACGGCATTGACAGATACGCAGTATTTT.

The chain recombines TRBV24-1 with TRBJ2-1; 9 bases match TRBD2. The CDR3 totals 15 residues. Germline V gives CDR1 KGHDR, CDR2 SFDVKD. Unmatched junction bases numbered 4, after V lost 4 bases and J lost 4 bases. CDR3 DNA sequence: TGTGCCACCAGTGAGGGTAGCGGGGGTTACAATGAGCAGTTCTTC. The encoded protein is CATSEGSGGYNEQFF.

The chain uses TRBV27 and TRBJ2-3; 11 bases are a match to TRBD2. Germline CDR1 is MNHEY and CDR2 is SMNVEV (reference sequence). V trimming: 4 bases; J trimming: 5 bases; junction bases outside the gene matches: 8. The CDR3 contains 16 residues. The CDR3 protein is CASSSLNGLAGDTQYF. CDR3 sequence (DNA): TGTGCCAGCAGTTCACTGAACGGACTAGCGGGAGATACGCAGTATTTT.

The chain recombines TRBV5-4 with TRBJ2-7, with TRBD1 matching over 8 bases. The junction had 5 bases not matched to a gene; V was cut back by 4 bases and J by 2 bases. CDR3 length: 14 residues. Per the germline V gene, CDR1 is SGHNT and CDR2 is YYREEE (reference sequence). The CDR3 here is CASSHPDRAYEQYF. Here the CDR3 DNA reads TGTGCCAGCAGCCACCCGGACAGGGCCTACGAGCAGTACTTC.

This chain links TRBV7-8 with TRBJ2-1, with 10 nucleotides matching TRBD2. Germline CDR1 SGHVS, CDR2 FQNEAQ. V lost 0 bases, J lost 4 bases, and 6 bases stayed unmatched. The CDR3 has 17 amino acids. Here the CDR3 DNA reads TGTGCCAGCAGCTTAGCACCCCTACTAGCGGGGTACAATGAGCAGTTCTTC. It is translated as CASSLAPLLAGYNEQFF.

The chain uses TRBV5-6 and TRBJ2-7; the match to TRBD1 covers 7 bases. This CDR3 is built from 14 residues. V shed 2 bases and J 4 bases; nucleotides not matched to a gene: 6. The V gene's germline CDR1 is SGHDT and CDR2 YYEEEE. CDR3 protein: CASSFDREPYEQYF. In nucleotides, the CDR3 is TGTGCCAGCAGCTTCGACAGGGAGCCTTACGAGCAGTACTTC.

The chain carries TRBV5-1 and TRBJ2-2; D possibly corresponds to TRBD1 (6 bases). CDR1 and CDR2 (germline): SGHRS, YFSETQ. Trimming removed 4 bases from V and 6 bases from J, with 13 bases in between. CDR3 size: 14 residues. The CDR3 bases are TGCGCCAGCAGCCCCCAGGGGAATGCCGGGGAGCTGTTTTTT. Its protein is CASSPQGNAGELFF.

This clone was seen a few times. The chain has TRBV3-1 (or the pseudogene TRBV3-2) and TRBJ1-1; the D gene is possibly TRBD1 (5 bases). Germline V gene lookup returns CDR1 LGHDT and CDR2 YNNKEL (reference sequence). This CDR3 comprises 14 residues. Trimming took 3 bases from V and 4 from J, leaving 12 bases between them. CDR3 DNA sequence: TGTGCCAGCAGCCAGCCAGGGTGGGGCACTGAAGCTTTCTTT. Its protein product is CASSQPGWGTEAFF.

CDR3 bases: TGTGCCAGCAGCTTACGGACAGGTTGGGGCACTGAAGCTTTCTTT. Protein: CASSLRTGWGTEAFF. The V call is TRBV11-2, the J call TRBJ1-1, with 7 nucleotides matching TRBD1. Trimming removed 2 bases from V and 4 bases from J; junction bases left unmatched: 7. The CDR3 totals 15 residues. Germline CDR1 reads SGHAT; CDR2 reads FQNNGV.

The rearrangement links TRBV7-8 to TRBJ2-5; TRBD2 matches 10 bases. The CDR3 is 15 residues long. V was clipped by 2 bases and J by 2 bases; unmatched bases: 2. The V gene's germline CDR1 is SGHVS and CDR2 FQNEAQ. CDR3 nucleotide sequence: TGTGCCAGCAGCTTATGGACTAGCGGTCAAGAGACCCAGTACTTC. Protein: CASSLWTSGQETQYF. Supplemented by reference TRBV7-8 and TRBJ2-5, the full variable domain reads GAGVSQSPRYKVAKRGQDVALRCDPISGHVSLFWYQQALGQGPEFLTYFQNEAQLDKSGLPSDRFFAERPEGSVSTLKIQRTQQEDSAVYLCASSLWTSGQETQYFGPGTRLLVL.

The chain links TRBV18 to TRBJ1-1, with a weak D call TRBD1 (6 bases). Trimming removed 5 bases from V and 1 base from J, with 8 bases in between. Germline CDR1 is KGHSH and CDR2 is LQKENI. This CDR3 is built from 13 residues. CDR3 sequence (DNA): TGTGCCAGCTCAAAGGACAGGAACACTGAAGCTTTCTTT. It specifies CASSKDRNTEAFF. Complete variable domain (other parts from reference TRBV18 and TRBJ1-1): NAGVMQNPRHLVRRRGQEARLRCSPMKGHSHVYWYRQLPEEGLKFMVYLQKENIIDESGMPKERFSAEFPKEGPSILRIQQVVRGDSAAYFCASSKDRNTEAFFGQGTRLTVV.

The genes are TRBV6-5 and TRBJ1-4; TRBD1 aligns across 10 bases. Germline CDR1 and CDR2: MNHEY and SVGAGI. The CDR3 has 14 residues. J gave up 7 bases and V 6 bases, and 5 bases lay outside the gene matches. The CDR3, as DNA: TGTGCCAGCAGGCCGACAGGGGGCGTTGAAAAACTGTTTTTT. Amino acid sequence: CASRPTGGVEKLFF.

CDR3: CASGQAGAKQYF. The CDR3 nucleotides read TGTGCCAGCGGCCAGGCGGGGGCGAAACAGTACTTC. The genes are TRBV6-2 or TRBV6-3 and TRBJ2-7; D may be TRBD2 (7 bases). The germline CDR1 and CDR2 sequences are MNHEY and SVGEGT. V was pared by 8 bases and J by 10 bases, with 18 bases between. The CDR3 totals 12 residues.

This clone was seen only once. This sequence joins TRBV19 and TRBJ2-3; TRBD1 agrees at 10 bases. Germline lookup yields CDR1 LNHDA and CDR2 SQIVND (reference sequence). Trimming at V came to 5 bases and at J to 1 base, leaving 9 bases not matched to a gene. The CDR3 loop spans 17 amino acids. The CDR3 nucleotides read TGTGCCAGTAGTCCTCTGACAGGGGGCGCGGGCACAGATACGCAGTATTTT. This sequence encodes CASSPLTGGAGTDTQYF.

The rearrangement joins TRBV29-1 to TRBJ2-2; 13 positions match TRBD2. This CDR3 comprises 15 residues. Germline assignment: CDR1 SQVTM and CDR2 ANQGSEA. V trimming: 1 base; J trimming: 8 bases; junction bases outside the gene matches: 4. CDR3 sequence: CSVEGGLAGFGELFF. CDR3 coding DNA: TGCAGCGTTGAAGGGGGACTAGCGGGATTTGGGGAGCTGTTTTTT.

The DNA for the CDR3 is TGTGCCAGCAGCTTGCAACAGGGTAACGTCCAGCCCCAGCATTTT. Protein sequence: CASSLQQGNVQPQHF. The chain combines TRBV7-8 with TRBJ1-5; tentatively, D is TRBD1 (6 bases). The V gene's germline CDR1 is SGHVS and CDR2 FQNEAQ. V lost 3 bases, J lost 7 bases, and 16 bases lay in between. CDR3 length: 15 residues. Using reference TRBV7-8 and TRBJ1-5 for the parts outside the CDR3, the full variable domain is GAGVSQSPRYKVAKRGQDVALRCDPISGHVSLFWYQQALGQGPEFLTYFQNEAQLDKSGLPSDRFFAERPEGSVSTLKIQRTQQEDSAVYLCASSLQQGNVQPQHFGDGTRLSIL.

The count of this clone is one. The chain carries TRBV5-4 and TRBJ2-7; 7 bases line up with TRBD2. The V segment lost 2 bases and the J segment 7 bases; nucleotides outside the gene matches: 9. Looked up from germline, CDR1 is SGHNT and CDR2 is YYREEE (reference sequence). The CDR3 has 14 amino acids. The CDR3 DNA is TGTGCCAGCAGCTTTGCGGCGGGAGCGGGGGAGCAGTACTTC. Residues: CASSFAAGAGEQYF.

V is TRBV19 and J is TRBJ2-7; 8 bases align to TRBD1. V gave up 4 bases and J gave up 4 bases; unmatched junction bases: 0. Germline lookup yields CDR1 LNHDA and CDR2 SQIVND (reference sequence). The CDR3 covers 12 residues. CDR3: CASSRTGYEQYF. CDR3 coding DNA: TGTGCCAGTAGTAGGACAGGGTACGAGCAGTACTTC.